The TCR beta chain described here comes from a study of CXCR3-negative and CXCR3-positive naive CD8 T cells. Findings and limits, study-wide: Sequencing showed both naive subsets with comparably high diversity, and memory CD8+ cells much lower. In naive cells, CXCR3-negative and CXCR3-positive subsets had similar TRBV-TRBJ usage; memory cells differed. Researchers report that CXCR3-positive naive cells carry more hydrophobic TRB CDR3s than CXCR3-negative naive cells.

This CDR3 spans 12 amino acids. Germline assignment: CDR1 SEHNR and CDR2 FQNEAQ (reference sequence). It was by 5' RACE with UMI labels that the TRB cDNA libraries were prepared. TCRdb re-called the 5' RACE reads; one entry per CDR3 protein, DNA not given. Found here are about 120,000 distinct CDR3 sequences; the top ten clones hold about 0.35%. Comment on this clonotype: Its matching antigen is unknown.

This clonotype originated in a human donor in good health. Some clones in this sample may be carry-over from other donors' samples. The genes are TRBV7-9 and TRBJ2-5. The source material was naive CXCR3+ CD8+ T cells from blood. The subset here: CD45RO-CCR7+CD27+CD95- naive CD8+ T cells expressing CXCR3 (TNR3+). This chain's CDR3 is CASRSVGETQYF.